This T cell receptor beta chain stems from a study of blood T cells in healthy people across ages. Points from the study as a whole: Unsorted PBMCs ruled out conclusive naive versus antigen-experienced comparison. A roughly linear fall in TCR beta diversity per million T cells was seen with increasing age.

CDR1 and CDR2 (germline): SGHDN, FVKESK. Germline trimming cut 2 bases from V and 4 bases from J; bases unmatched to any gene: 5. This CDR3 has 16 residues. Total RNA extracted from each sample amounted to at least 6 micrograms. For the second PCR, which ran for roughly 6 to 11 cycles, a sample-barcoded 5' primer and a J-beta primer mix were used. TCRdb processed the 5' RACE reads anew with MiXCR; each CDR3 protein has one entry. The table includes a few hundred thousand distinct CDR3 sequences, about 55% detected once. Of note for this clonotype: Its antigen remains unidentified.

This sequence was found in a man in his fifties or sixties in good health. Sequencing used blood. The gene calls are TRBV14 and TRBJ2-1; TRBD2 matches at 10 bases. CDR3: CASSQRLAGSYNEQFF. The CDR3 DNA follows: TGTGCCAGCAGCCAACGACTAGCGGGTTCATACAATGAGCAGTTCTTC.